The 27 T cell receptor beta chains presented below share a single source sample, sequenced in a study of T cells in Graves' hyperthyroidism and ophthalmopathy. Amplified TCR beta CDR3 regions derived from RNA transcripts. The HTBI primer set served for first-round RT-PCR of the TCR CDR3. TCRdb reprocessed the multiplex PCR reads with MiXCR, giving one entry per CDR3 protein. The sample carries 500,000 to 800,000 distinct CDR3 sequences, about 15% recorded once. Sequencing used blood. These TCRs come from a woman between 45 and 65 years old with Graves' ophthalmopathy.

This clonotype was recorded at least ten times. The chain has TRBV7-9 and TRBJ1-1; no clear D. The germline V gene encodes CDR1 SEHNR and CDR2 FQNEAQ (reference sequence). The CDR3 runs 14 residues. With 3 bases removed from V and 1 base from J, the gap between germline ends came to 9 bases. The CDR3 sequence is CASSFYQQNTEAFF. The CDR3 bases are TGTGCCAGCAGCTTCTACCAACAGAACACTGAAGCTTTCTTT.

The rearrangement links TRBV6-1 to TRBJ1-2, with TRBD1 matching 8 bases. The CDR3 covers 13 residues. V shed 6 bases, J shed 8 bases, and the junction held 8 bases outside the gene matches. Germline V gene data show CDR1 as MNHNS and CDR2 as SASEGT. The CDR3 DNA reads TGTGCCAGCAGCCACGGACAGGGTCGAGGCTACACCTTC. This codes for CASSHGQGRGYTF.

This clonotype showed up many times. J is TRBJ1-1 and V is TRBV30; unclear D gene. The ends were cut back, 3 bases at V and 7 bases at J, with 6 bases in the middle. This CDR3 contains 10 residues. In germline, CDR1 is GTSNPN, CDR2 SVGIG (reference sequence). The CDR3 sequence: CAWRRDEAFF. Here the CDR3 DNA reads TGTGCCTGGAGGAGGGATGAAGCTTTCTTT.

The table lists this clonotype with many counts. The chain is built from TRBV7-9 and TRBJ2-1, with 10 bases lining up with TRBD2. V gave up 5 bases and J gave up 0 bases; unmatched junction bases: 7. Germline assignment: CDR1 SEHNR and CDR2 FQNEAQ (reference sequence). The CDR3 covers 17 residues. The CDR3 loop is CASSPAGGLSSYNEQFF. The CDR3 nucleotides are TGTGCCAGCAGCCCAGCGGGAGGGCTGAGCTCCTACAATGAGCAGTTCTTC.

This clonotype was seen ten or more times. The chain recombines TRBV11-2 with TRBJ1-1; D gene uncertain. The length of the CDR3 is 15 residues. Trimming left V 1 base short and J 2 bases short, with 11 bases between. In germline, CDR1 is SGHAT, CDR2 FQNNGV. CDR3 DNA: TGTGCCAGCAGCTTAGCATGGGGAGTCAACACTGAAGCTTTCTTT. The encoded protein is CASSLAWGVNTEAFF.

With respect to this clonotype: A read error may account for a junction end that differs from germline. The chain has TRBV7-2 and TRBJ2-1; 13 bases line up with TRBD2. Germline V gene lookup returns CDR1 SGHTA and CDR2 FQGNSA. The CDR3 is 16 amino acids. The DNA of the CDR3 is TGTGTCAGCAGCTTAGCGATGACTAGCGGGAGGAATGAGCAGTTCTTC. Encoded protein: CVSSLAMTSGRNEQFF. Based on the CDR3 plus reference TRBV7-2 and TRBJ2-1, the full variable domain is GAGVSQSPSNKVTEKGKDVELRCDPISGHTALYWYRQSLGQGLEFLIYFQGNSAPDKSGLPSDRFSAERTGGSVSTLTIQRTQQEDSAVYLCVSSLAMTSGRNEQFFGPGTRLTVL.

There are many counts of this clonotype. The chain couples TRBV18 to TRBJ2-1; the D is unclear. The CDR3 totals 11 residues. Trimming stripped 2 bases from V and 6 bases from J, with 2 bases between. Germline lookup yields CDR1 KGHSH and CDR2 LQKENI. The CDR3 nucleotides are TGTGCCAGCTCACCAAGCAATGAGCAGTTCTTC. It translates to CASSPSNEQFF.

This clonotype showed up many times. The chain has TRBV7-2 and TRBJ2-5; 8 bases align to TRBD2. The trim removed 7 bases at V and 1 base at J, leaving 8 bases unmatched. Germline assignment: CDR1 SGHTA and CDR2 FQGNSA. The CDR3 is 15 amino acids. The CDR3 DNA reads TGTGCCAGCAAGATCGTACTAGCGGCCCAAGAGACCCAGTACTTC. This sequence encodes CASKIVLAAQETQYF.

This clonotype was seen once. This sequence may be a read error, since a much larger clone differs from it by one base. The chain combines TRBV4-3 with TRBJ1-5; the D is unclear. The germline CDR1 and CDR2 sequences are LGHNA and YSLEER. CDR3 size: 15 residues. Here the CDR3 reads CTSSQDTAGNQPQHF. The CDR3 region has the DNA TGCACCAGCAGCCAAGATACGGCAGGCAATCAGCCCCAGCATTTT.

This clonotype has ten or more counts. CDR3 sequence reads: CASRDSPYNSPLHF. The CDR3 region has the DNA TGTGCCAGCAGGGACAGTCCCTATAATTCACCCCTCCACTTT. This chain uses TRBV28 with TRBJ1-6, with D maybe TRBD1 (6 bases). The CDR3 spans 14 residues. The V end was cut by 6 bases, the J end by 2 bases, with 8 bases between. Germline V gives CDR1 MDHEN, CDR2 SYDVKM.

This clonotype showed up many times. The CDR3 bases are TGTGCCAGCAGTCATACAGGGTTCTCTAGCACAGATACGCAGTATTTT. It codes for CASSHTGFSSTDTQYF. The chain joins TRBV2 to TRBJ2-3; a possible D gene is TRBD1 (6 bases). Trimming cost V 5 bases and J 0 bases, with 15 bases left between them. CDR3 length: 16 residues. Germline-derived CDR1 and CDR2 are SNHLY and FYNNEI.

There are many counts of this clonotype. The chain links TRBV7-9 to TRBJ2-2; possibly TRBD2 for D (5 bases). The V gene lost 5 bases and the J gene lost 7 bases, with 17 bases spanning the gap. This CDR3 region has 15 residues. Germline CDR1 and CDR2: SEHNR and FQNEAQ (reference sequence). The CDR3 here is CASSPLFETSGELFF. The CDR3 nucleotides read TGTGCCAGCAGCCCCCTCTTCGAAACTAGCGGGGAGCTGTTTTTT.

The sample holds a few counts of this clonotype. The junction and the germline gene differ at one end; a read error may be behind it. The DNA for the CDR3 is TGTGCCGGCAGCCCCCGACTCTCCTACAATGAGCAGTTCTTC. Its protein product is CAGSPRLSYNEQFF. V and J are TRBV7-3 and TRBJ2-1, with unresolved D. The CDR3 extends over 14 amino acids. From germline, CDR1 is SGHTA and CDR2 FQGTGA.

This clonotype was detected ten times or more. CDR3 region: CASSFSGSFYNEQFF. The CDR3 DNA is TGTGCCAGCAGCTTTAGCGGGAGTTTTTACAATGAGCAGTTCTTC. V gene TRBV11-3 combines with J gene TRBJ2-1; 9 bases align to TRBD2. The germline V gene encodes CDR1 SGHNT and CDR2 YENEEA. The V and J ends lost 3 bases and 4 bases, in that order; junction bases with no gene match: 4. This CDR3 region has 15 residues.

V usage is TRBV11-2 and J usage is TRBJ1-1, with D unresolved. The CDR3 has 15 amino acids. The V gene lost 0 bases and the J gene lost 4 bases, with 12 bases spanning the gap. Germline CDR1 SGHAT, CDR2 FQNNGV. In nucleotides, the CDR3 is TGTGCCAGCAGCTTAGATTTCACAGTCTCCACTGAAGCTTTCTTT. It yields the protein CASSLDFTVSTEAFF.

The sample holds a few counts of this clonotype. The CDR3 DNA is TGTGCCAGCAGGGCGACAGTCTACGAGCAGTACTTC. This codes for CASRATVYEQYF. The chain couples TRBV28 to TRBJ2-7, with D possibly being TRBD1 (5 bases). The CDR3 totals 12 residues. Trimming removed 6 bases at V and 3 bases at J, with 9 bases between. Germline loops: CDR1 MDHEN, CDR2 SYDVKM.

This clonotype was counted between two and nine times. This chain uses TRBV6-1 with TRBJ2-2; 16 bases agree with TRBD2. CDR3 length equals 20 residues. Losses at the gene ends were 6 bases for V and 4 bases for J; bases not matched to a gene: 14. The germline gives CDR1 MNHNS, CDR2 SASEGT. CDR3 bases: TGTGCCAGCAGCCGGGGACTAGCGGGAGGGCCTGAGAGGGTCACCGGGGAGCTGTTTTTT. Its protein product is CASSRGLAGGPERVTGELFF.

This clonotype was picked up many times. The chain links TRBV5-1 to TRBJ2-1; 11 positions match TRBD2. CDR3 length: 20 residues. With V trimmed by 0 bases and J by 0 bases, 11 bases remained unmatched. Germline lookup yields CDR1 SGHRS and CDR2 YFSETQ. CDR3 sequence: CASSLAGGVTSGSSYNEQFF. For the CDR3, the DNA is TGCGCCAGCAGCTTGGCCGGGGGGGTTACTAGCGGGAGCTCCTACAATGAGCAGTTCTTC.

This clonotype was seen repeatedly, ten times or more. This chain uses TRBV28 with TRBJ2-3; TRBD2 aligns across 13 bases. The germline gives CDR1 MDHEN, CDR2 SYDVKM. This CDR3 has 17 residues. Germline trimming cut 4 bases from V and 6 bases from J; bases unmatched to any gene: 10. CDR3 sequence (DNA): TGTGCCAGCAGTTCGACTAGCGGGAGGTCATACAGTGATACGCAGTATTTT. This translates into CASSSTSGRSYSDTQYF. The full variable domain, in which reference TRBV28 and TRBJ2-3 provide the parts outside the CDR3, is DVKVTQSSRYLVKRTGEKVFLECVQDMDHENMFWYRQDPGLGLRLIYFSYDVKMKEKGDIPEGYSVSREKKERFSLILESASTNQTSMYLCASSSTSGRSYSDTQYFGPGTRLTVL.

There are many counts of this clonotype. The chain joins TRBV3-1 to TRBJ2-7, with 8 bases aligning to TRBD2. Losses at the gene ends were 1 base for V and 7 bases for J; bases not matched to a gene: 6. Germline loops: CDR1 LGHDT, CDR2 YNNKEL (reference sequence). The CDR3 totals 14 residues. CDR3 in amino acids: CASSQGTSWGEQYF. The CDR3 bases are TGTGCCAGCAGCCAAGGGACTAGCTGGGGGGAGCAGTACTTC.

This clonotype was seen only a few times. The chain links TRBV20-1 to TRBJ1-6; D gene unclear. The germline gives CDR1 DFQATT, CDR2 SNEGSKA (reference sequence). V was shortened by 2 bases and J by 7 bases, with 9 bases between the two germline ends. CDR3 size: 13 residues. The CDR3 loop reads CSARNHPNSPLHF. The CDR3 nucleotides are TGCAGTGCTAGAAATCATCCGAATTCACCCCTCCACTTT.

This clonotype came up a few times. In DNA, the CDR3 is TGTGCCAGCAGACAACTAGCGGGAAGGATCGGGGAGCTGTTTTTT. This encodes CASRQLAGRIGELFF. The J gene is TRBJ2-2, the V gene TRBV12-3 or TRBV12-4, with 10 nucleotides matching TRBD2. V lost 6 bases, J lost 7 bases, and 8 bases stayed unmatched. The CDR3 has 15 residues.

This clonotype was counted ten times or more. The V gene is TRBV12-3 or TRBV12-4, the J gene TRBJ2-2, with 7 bases fitting TRBD1. The CDR3 has 15 amino acids. The trim removed 2 bases at V and 6 bases at J, leaving 6 bases unmatched. DNA for the CDR3: TGTGCCAGCAGTTTAAGGCCCACAGGGGCCGGGGAGCTGTTTTTT. Translating it yields CASSLRPTGAGELFF.

The V call is TRBV29-1, the J call TRBJ1-2, with 8 bases lining up with TRBD1. Losses at the gene ends were 1 base for V and 2 bases for J; bases not matched to a gene: 15. The CDR3 loop spans 18 amino acids. The germline V gene encodes CDR1 SQVTM and CDR2 ANQGSEA. The CDR3 spells CSVEGLLTSRQGNYGYTF. CDR3 DNA sequence: TGCAGCGTTGAAGGGCTCCTTACCTCAAGACAGGGGAACTATGGCTACACCTTC.

CDR3 bases: TGTGCCAGCAGCCCTTCCGTACTAGCGGGAGTCAATGAGCAGTTCTTC. It specifies CASSPSVLAGVNEQFF. The V call is TRBV6-2 or TRBV6-3, the J call TRBJ2-1, with 11 bases matching TRBD2. The CDR3 has 16 residues. CDR1 and CDR2 from the germline V gene are MNHEY and SVGEGT. After removal of 6 bases from V and 6 bases from J, the junction contained 10 bases not matched to a gene.

There are many counts of this clonotype. The genes are TRBV20-1 and TRBJ2-3; 9 bases map to TRBD1. CDR1 DFQATT and CDR2 SNEGSKA come from the germline V gene (reference sequence). The CDR3 spans 16 residues. V lost 6 bases to trimming and J lost 2 bases; unmatched junction nucleotides: 12. This chain's CDR3 is CSASGTGIRDTDTQYF. In DNA, the CDR3 is TGCAGTGCCTCCGGGACAGGGATTAGGGACACAGATACGCAGTATTTT.

This clonotype occurred a few times. The chain has TRBV28 and TRBJ1-5; 7 nucleotides agree with TRBD1. Germline V gene lookup returns CDR1 MDHEN and CDR2 SYDVKM. The CDR3 is 14 residues long. V was clipped by 5 bases and J by 5 bases; unmatched bases: 6. The CDR3 reads CASSPRGSDQPQHF. CDR3 nucleotide sequence: TGTGCCAGCAGTCCCAGGGGGTCGGATCAGCCCCAGCATTTT. Full variable domain (outside the CDR3, taken from reference TRBV28 and TRBJ1-5): DVKVTQSSRYLVKRTGEKVFLECVQDMDHENMFWYRQDPGLGLRLIYFSYDVKMKEKGDIPEGYSVSREKKERFSLILESASTNQTSMYLCASSPRGSDQPQHFGDGTRLSIL.